This record covers a single TCR beta chain. Its target is not known. It was with 60 Vbeta and 13 Jbeta primers that the PCR ran. Clones were sequenced by immunoSEQ multiplex PCR, and TCRdb holds only the in-frame ones, with some missing. Among 75,000 to 85,000 clones, roughly 80% were seen once, and the ten largest hold approximately 1%. This record belongs to a study of cytomegalovirus exposure and HLA in healthy donors. Whole-study findings and limits: It was shown in a later analysis that HLA-associated TCR beta chains were more clonally expanded than other, equally common chains. Most TCRs appeared rarely, but some public TCRs recurred in many donors.

Per germline, CDR1 SGDLS and CDR2 YYNGEE. The V end lost 0 bases, the J end lost 8 bases, and 15 bases lay between the germline ends. This CDR3 is 15 amino acids long. The chain couples TRBV9 to TRBJ2-1; the D is unclear. Sequencing was carried out using PBMCs. The receptor was isolated from a male donor in good health and CMV-seronegative. The CDR3 reads CASSVATTSRDEQFF. The DNA for the CDR3 is TGTGCCAGCAGCGTAGCTACTACCTCCCGTGATGAGCAGTTCTTC.